This is a list of T cell receptor beta chains from one sample in a study of blood T cell repertoires in COVID-19. Method: immunoSEQ multiplex PCR; TCRdb's copy keeps in-frame clones and lacks some. The sample contains approximately 250,000 clones, about 80% of which appear only once. Sequenced: PBMCs or T cells enriched from blood (not recorded which). The source of these receptors is a man aged 35-49 years who had recovered from COVID-19. CDR3s include the opening cysteine and the closing phenylalanine or tryptophan. Fields, in order: J gene, clone size, CDR3 length, D gene, V gene, CDR3 protein, CDR3 DNA. A D gene is named only where the DNA matches it firmly. Part of the rows lack a size; the others show once, few, many or a class for expanded clones.

TRBJ2-1	once	14	TRBD1	TRBV5-1	CASKGQGATNEQFF	TGCGCCAGCAAGGGACAGGGGGCTACGAATGAGCAGTTCTTC
TRBJ2-7	.	15	TRBD1	TRBV5-4	CASSTGQGKTYEQYF	TGTGCCAGCAGCACCGGACAGGGCAAAACCTACGAGCAGTACTTC
TRBJ1-5	.	14	.	TRBV7-2	CASSLDRGNQPQHF	TGTGCCAGCAGCTTAGACAGGGGCAATCAGCCCCAGCATTTT
TRBJ2-7	.	13	TRBD2	TRBV5-6	CASSSGLASEQYF	TGTGCCAGCAGCTCGGGACTAGCATCCGAGCAGTACTTC
TRBJ2-7	.	13	.	TRBV5-8	CASSLRTAYEQYF	TGTGCCAGCAGCCTAAGGACAGCCTACGAGCAGTACTTC
TRBJ2-4	.	15	.	TRBV27	CASSLWGGRVDIQYF	TGTGCCAGCAGTTTATGGGGGGGCAGAGTGGACATTCAGTACTTC
TRBJ1-2	.	13	.	TRBV12-3/TRBV12-4	CASTTGGGYGYTF	TGTGCCAGCACCACGGGAGGGGGCTATGGCTACACCTTC
TRBJ1-2	.	9	.	TRBV29-1	CSVSDGYTF	TGCAGCGTTTCCGATGGCTACACCTTC
TRBJ2-7	.	14	.	TRBV19	CASRLAGNSYEQYF	TGTGCCAGCCGTTTGGCGGGCAACTCCTACGAGCAGTACTTC
TRBJ1-2	.	15	.	TRBV27	CASSYSVDSNYGYTF	TGTGCCAGCAGTTATTCGGTAGACAGTAACTATGGCTACACCTTC
TRBJ1-2	.	13	TRBD1	TRBV29-1	CSAATGVNYGYTF	TGCAGCGCCGCTACAGGGGTAAACTATGGCTACACCTTC
TRBJ2-5	.	15	.	TRBV3-1/TRBV3-2	CASSQKGQVGETQYF	TGTGCCAGCAGCCAAAAGGGGCAGGTGGGAGAGACCCAGTACTTC
TRBJ2-7	.	15	.	TRBV5-1	CASSEAPGLTYEQYF	TGCGCCAGCTCCGAAGCCCCAGGGCTAACCTACGAGCAGTACTTC
TRBJ2-1	once	13	TRBD2	TRBV7-3	CASRLSSGGEQFF	TGTGCCAGCAGACTGAGTTCGGGAGGTGAGCAGTTCTTC
TRBJ2-3	.	12	.	TRBV5-1	CASSFPGDTQYF	TGCGCCAGCAGCTTTCCCGGGGATACGCAGTATTTT